This T cell receptor (beta chain) comes out of a study of T cell clones after liver transplantation. The wider study: A pre-transplant mixed lymphocyte reaction with TCRbeta sequencing defined graft-donor-reactive clones followed in post-transplant blood. Samples came pre-transplant, pre-randomization before withdrawal, and post-randomization after withdrawal ended. Third-party-reactive TCRbeta sequences from pre-transplant mixed lymphocyte reactions served as antigen-independent comparators.

This clone was seen only a few times. Thawed unstimulated PBMCs were FACS-sorted by CD3, CD4 and CD8 into two populations. Method: immunoSEQ multiplex PCR; TCRdb's copy keeps in-frame clones and lacks some. Of fewer than 80,000 clones detected, roughly 80% appear once; the ten largest clones hold under 2.5%. The CDR3 consists of 13 residues. V trimming: 5 bases; J trimming: 4 bases; junction bases outside the gene matches: 2. The germline CDR1 and CDR2 sequences are KGHSH and LQKENI. The sequencing used CD4+ T cells from blood, collected 48 months after liver transplant. The chain employs TRBV18 and TRBJ1-5; TRBD1 aligns across 7 bases. This TCR derives from a human patient who received a liver transplant. Among the T cells, some may be from the graft donor. CDR3 loop: CASSVQGNQPQHF. The CDR3 nucleotides are TGTGCCAGCTCAGTACAGGGGAATCAGCCCCAGCATTTT.